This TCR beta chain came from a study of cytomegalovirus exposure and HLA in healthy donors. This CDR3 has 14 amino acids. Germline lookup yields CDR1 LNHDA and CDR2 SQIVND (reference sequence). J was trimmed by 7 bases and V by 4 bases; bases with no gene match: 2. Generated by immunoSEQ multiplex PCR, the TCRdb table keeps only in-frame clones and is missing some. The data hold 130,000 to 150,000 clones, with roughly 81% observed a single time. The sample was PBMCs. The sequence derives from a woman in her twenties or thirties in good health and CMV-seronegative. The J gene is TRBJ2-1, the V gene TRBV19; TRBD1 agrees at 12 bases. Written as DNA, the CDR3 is TGTGCCAGTAGTACGGGACAGGGGGCGAATGAGCAGTTCTTC. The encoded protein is CASSTGQGANEQFF.